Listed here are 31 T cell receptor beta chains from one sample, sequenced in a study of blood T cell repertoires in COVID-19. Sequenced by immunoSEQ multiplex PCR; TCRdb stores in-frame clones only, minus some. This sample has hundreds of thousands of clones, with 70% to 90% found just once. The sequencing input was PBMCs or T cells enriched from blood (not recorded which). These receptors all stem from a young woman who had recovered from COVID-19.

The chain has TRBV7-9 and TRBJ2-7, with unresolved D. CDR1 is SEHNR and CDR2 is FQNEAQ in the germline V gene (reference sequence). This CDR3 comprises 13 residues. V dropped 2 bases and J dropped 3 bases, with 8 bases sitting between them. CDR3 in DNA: TGTGCCAGCAGCTTACGGGTCAACTACGAGCAGTACTTC. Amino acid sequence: CASSLRVNYEQYF.

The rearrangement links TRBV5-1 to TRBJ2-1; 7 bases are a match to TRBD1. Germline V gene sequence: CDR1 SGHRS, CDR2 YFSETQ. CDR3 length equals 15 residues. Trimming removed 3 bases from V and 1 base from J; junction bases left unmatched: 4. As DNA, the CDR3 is TGCGCCAGCAGCTCCCGGGACAGTTCCTACAATGAGCAGTTCTTC. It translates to CASSSRDSSYNEQFF.

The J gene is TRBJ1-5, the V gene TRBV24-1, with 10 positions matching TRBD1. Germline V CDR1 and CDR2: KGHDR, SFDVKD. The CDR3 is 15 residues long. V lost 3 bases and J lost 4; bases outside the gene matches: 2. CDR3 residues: CATSDRTGGNQPQHF. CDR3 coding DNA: TGTGCCACCAGTGATAGGACAGGGGGAAATCAGCCCCAGCATTTT.

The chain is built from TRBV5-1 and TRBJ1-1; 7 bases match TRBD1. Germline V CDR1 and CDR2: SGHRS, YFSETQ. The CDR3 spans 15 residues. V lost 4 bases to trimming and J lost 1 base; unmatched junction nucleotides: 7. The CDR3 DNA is TGCGCCAGCAGCGAAACGACAGGGACGAACACTGAAGCTTTCTTT. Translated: CASSETTGTNTEAFF. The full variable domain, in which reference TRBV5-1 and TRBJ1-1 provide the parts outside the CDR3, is KAGVTQTPRYLIKTRGQQVTLSCSPISGHRSVSWYQQTPGQGLQFLFEYFSETQRNKGNFPGRFSGRQFSNSRSEMNVSTLELGDSALYLCASSETTGTNTEAFFGQGTRLTVV.

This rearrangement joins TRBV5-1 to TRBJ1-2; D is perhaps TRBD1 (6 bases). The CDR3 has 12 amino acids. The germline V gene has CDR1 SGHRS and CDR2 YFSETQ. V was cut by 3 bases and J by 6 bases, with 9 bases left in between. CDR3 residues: CASSSQGHGYTF. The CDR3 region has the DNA TGCGCCAGCAGCTCCCAGGGGCATGGCTACACCTTC. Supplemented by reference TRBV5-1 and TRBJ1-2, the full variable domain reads KAGVTQTPRYLIKTRGQQVTLSCSPISGHRSVSWYQQTPGQGLQFLFEYFSETQRNKGNFPGRFSGRQFSNSRSEMNVSTLELGDSALYLCASSSQGHGYTFGSGTRLTVV.

The CDR3 DNA is TGCGCCAGCAGCCAGGGCGGCAATCAGCCCCAGCATTTT. It is translated as CASSQGGNQPQHF. V is TRBV4-3 and J is TRBJ1-5; D not certain. The V end was cut by 3 bases, the J end by 2 bases, with 5 bases between. Germline V gene lookup returns CDR1 LGHNA and CDR2 YSLEER. This CDR3 region has 13 residues.

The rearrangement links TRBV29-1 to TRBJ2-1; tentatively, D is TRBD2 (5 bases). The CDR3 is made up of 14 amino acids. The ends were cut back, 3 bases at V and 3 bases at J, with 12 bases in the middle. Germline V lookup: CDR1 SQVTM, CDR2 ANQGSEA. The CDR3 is CSVEGSDHYNEQFF. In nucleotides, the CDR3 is TGCAGCGTTGAGGGTAGCGATCACTACAATGAGCAGTTCTTC.

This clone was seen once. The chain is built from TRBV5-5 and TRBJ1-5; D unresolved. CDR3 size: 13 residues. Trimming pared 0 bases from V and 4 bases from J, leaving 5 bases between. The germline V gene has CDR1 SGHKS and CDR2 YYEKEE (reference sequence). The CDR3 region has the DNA TGTGCCAGCAGCTTGGTCAGTAATCAGCCCCAGCATTTT. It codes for CASSLVSNQPQHF.

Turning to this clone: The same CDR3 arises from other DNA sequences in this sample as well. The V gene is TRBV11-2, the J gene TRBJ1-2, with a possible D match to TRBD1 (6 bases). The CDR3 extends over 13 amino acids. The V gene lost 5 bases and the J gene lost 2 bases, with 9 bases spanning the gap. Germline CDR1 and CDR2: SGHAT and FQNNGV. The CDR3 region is CASSPGQNYGYTF. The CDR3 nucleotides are TGTGCCAGCAGCCCAGGACAGAACTATGGCTACACCTTC.

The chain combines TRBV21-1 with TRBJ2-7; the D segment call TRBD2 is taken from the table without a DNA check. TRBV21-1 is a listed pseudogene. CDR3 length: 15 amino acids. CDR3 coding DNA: TGTGCCAGCAGCCCTCGGACGGGGACTCGCTACGAGCAGTACTTC. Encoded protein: CASSPRTGTRYEQYF.

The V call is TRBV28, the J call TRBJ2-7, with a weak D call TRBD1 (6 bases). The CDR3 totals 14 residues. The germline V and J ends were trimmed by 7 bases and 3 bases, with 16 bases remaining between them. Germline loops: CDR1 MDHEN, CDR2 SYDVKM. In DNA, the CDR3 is TGTGCCAGCACCCTTCGGGCAGGGGACTACGAGCAGTACTTC. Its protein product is CASTLRAGDYEQYF.

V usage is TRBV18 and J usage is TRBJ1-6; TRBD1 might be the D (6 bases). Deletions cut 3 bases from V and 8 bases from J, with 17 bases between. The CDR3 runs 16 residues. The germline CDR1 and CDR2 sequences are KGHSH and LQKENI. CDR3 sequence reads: CASSPIPQGKDSPLHF. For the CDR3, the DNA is TGTGCCAGCTCACCGATCCCACAGGGAAAGGATTCACCCCTCCACTTT.

CDR3 sequence (DNA): TGCAGTGCTAGTGGGAGGACGAACACTGAAGCTTTCTTT. The encoded protein is CSASGRTNTEAFF. The chain uses TRBV20-1 and TRBJ1-1; no firm D call. The CDR3 is 13 residues long. Germline V gene lookup returns CDR1 DFQATT and CDR2 SNEGSKA (reference sequence). Deletions cut 3 bases from V and 1 base from J, with 9 bases between.

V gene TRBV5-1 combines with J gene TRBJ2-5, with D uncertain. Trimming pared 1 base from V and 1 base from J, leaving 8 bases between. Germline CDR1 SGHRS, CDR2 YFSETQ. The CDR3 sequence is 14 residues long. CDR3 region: CASSLSQVQETQYF. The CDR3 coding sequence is TGCGCCAGCAGCTTGTCTCAGGTCCAAGAGACCCAGTACTTC.

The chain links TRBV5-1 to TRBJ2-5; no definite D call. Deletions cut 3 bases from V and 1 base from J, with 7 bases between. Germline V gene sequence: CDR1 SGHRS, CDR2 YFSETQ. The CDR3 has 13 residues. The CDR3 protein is CASSSPGQETQYF. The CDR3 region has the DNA TGCGCCAGCAGCTCCCCGGGCCAAGAGACCCAGTACTTC.

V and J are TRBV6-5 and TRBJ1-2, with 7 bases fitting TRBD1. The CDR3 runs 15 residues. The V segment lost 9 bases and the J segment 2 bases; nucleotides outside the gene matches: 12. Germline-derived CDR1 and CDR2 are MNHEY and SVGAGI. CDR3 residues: CASTREGATNYGYTF. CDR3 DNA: TGTGCCAGTACCCGGGAGGGGGCAACCAACTATGGCTACACCTTC.

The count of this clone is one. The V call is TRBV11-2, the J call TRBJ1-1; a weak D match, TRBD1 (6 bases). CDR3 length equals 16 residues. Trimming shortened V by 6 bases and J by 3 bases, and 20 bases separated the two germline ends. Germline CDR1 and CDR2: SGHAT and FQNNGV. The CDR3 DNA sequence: TGTGCCAGCAGTTATATGGGGGCGCGTGGGGACACTGAAGCTTTCTTT. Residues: CASSYMGARGDTEAFF. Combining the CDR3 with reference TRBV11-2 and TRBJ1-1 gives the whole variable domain EAGVAQSPRYKIIEKRQSVAFWCNPISGHATLYWYQQILGQGPKLLIQFQNNGVVDDSQLPKDRFSAERLKGVDSTLKIQPAKLEDSAVYLCASSYMGARGDTEAFFGQGTRLTVV.

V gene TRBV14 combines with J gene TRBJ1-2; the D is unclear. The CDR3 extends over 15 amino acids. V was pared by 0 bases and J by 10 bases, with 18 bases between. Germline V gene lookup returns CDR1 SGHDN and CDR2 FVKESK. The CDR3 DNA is TGTGCCAGCAGCCAAGATGGGAGCAGACATCCCATCTACACCTTC. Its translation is CASSQDGSRHPIYTF. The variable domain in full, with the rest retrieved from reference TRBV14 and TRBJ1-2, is EAGVTQFPSHSVIEKGQTVTLRCDPISGHDNLYWYRRVMGKEIKFLLHFVKESKQDESGMPNNRFLAERTGGTYSTLKVQPAELEDSGVYFCASSQDGSRHPIYTFGSGTRLTVV.

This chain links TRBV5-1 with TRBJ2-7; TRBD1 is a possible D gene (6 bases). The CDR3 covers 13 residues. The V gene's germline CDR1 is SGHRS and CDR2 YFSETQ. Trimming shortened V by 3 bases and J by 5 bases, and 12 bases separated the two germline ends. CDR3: CASSYQGLDEQYF. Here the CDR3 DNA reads TGCGCCAGCAGCTACCAGGGGCTGGACGAGCAGTACTTC. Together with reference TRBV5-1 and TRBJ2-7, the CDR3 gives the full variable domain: KAGVTQTPRYLIKTRGQQVTLSCSPISGHRSVSWYQQTPGQGLQFLFEYFSETQRNKGNFPGRFSGRQFSNSRSEMNVSTLELGDSALYLCASSYQGLDEQYFGPGTRLTVT.

Written as DNA, the CDR3 is TGTGCCAGCAGTTTACCCAACCACCTGGGACAGGGCAAGAGGTCGACTAATGAAAAACTGTTTTTT. Amino acids: CASSLPNHLGQGKRSTNEKLFF. The rearrangement joins TRBV28 to TRBJ1-4, with 9 bases that match TRBD1. CDR1 is MDHEN, CDR2 SYDVKM, per germline. J was trimmed by 2 bases and V by 2 bases; bases with no gene match: 21. The CDR3 has 22 residues.

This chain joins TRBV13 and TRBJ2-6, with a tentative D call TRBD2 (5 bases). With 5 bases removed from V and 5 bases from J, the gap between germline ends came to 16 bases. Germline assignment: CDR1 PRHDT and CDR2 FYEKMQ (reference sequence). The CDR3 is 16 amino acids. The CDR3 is CASSPPERAWANVLTF. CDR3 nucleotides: TGTGCCAGCAGCCCCCCAGAGAGGGCCTGGGCCAACGTCCTGACTTTC.

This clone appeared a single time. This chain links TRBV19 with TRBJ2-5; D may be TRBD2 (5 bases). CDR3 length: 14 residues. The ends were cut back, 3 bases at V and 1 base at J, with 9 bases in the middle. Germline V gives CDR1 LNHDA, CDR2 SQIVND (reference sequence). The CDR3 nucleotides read TGTGCCAGTAGTATCGGGGATCCCCAAGAGACCCAGTACTTC. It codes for CASSIGDPQETQYF.

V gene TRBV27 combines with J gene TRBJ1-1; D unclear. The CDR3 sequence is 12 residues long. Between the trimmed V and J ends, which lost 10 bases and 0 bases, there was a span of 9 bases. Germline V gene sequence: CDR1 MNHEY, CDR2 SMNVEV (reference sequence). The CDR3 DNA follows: TGTGCCACCCGAAACATGAACACTGAAGCTTTCTTT. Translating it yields CATRNMNTEAFF.

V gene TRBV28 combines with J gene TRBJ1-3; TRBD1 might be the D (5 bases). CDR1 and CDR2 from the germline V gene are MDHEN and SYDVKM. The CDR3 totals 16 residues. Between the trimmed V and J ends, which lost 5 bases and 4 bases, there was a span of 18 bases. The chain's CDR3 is CASSLPAGSTGNTIYF. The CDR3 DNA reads TGTGCCAGCAGTCTCCCGGCAGGGTCTACGGGAAACACCATATATTTT.

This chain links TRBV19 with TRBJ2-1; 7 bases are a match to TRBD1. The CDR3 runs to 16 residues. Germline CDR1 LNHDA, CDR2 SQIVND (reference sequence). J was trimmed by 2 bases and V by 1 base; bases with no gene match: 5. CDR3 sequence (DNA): TGTGCCAGTAGTATAGGGCGTGGGACAGCCTACAATGAGCAGTTCTTC. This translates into CASSIGRGTAYNEQFF.

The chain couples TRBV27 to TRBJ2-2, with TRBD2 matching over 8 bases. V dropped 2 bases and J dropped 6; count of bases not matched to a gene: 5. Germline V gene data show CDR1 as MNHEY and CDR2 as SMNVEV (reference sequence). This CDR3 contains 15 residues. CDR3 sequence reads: CASSLTGGGAGELFF. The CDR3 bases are TGTGCCAGCAGTTTAACGGGAGGGGGTGCCGGGGAGCTGTTTTTT.

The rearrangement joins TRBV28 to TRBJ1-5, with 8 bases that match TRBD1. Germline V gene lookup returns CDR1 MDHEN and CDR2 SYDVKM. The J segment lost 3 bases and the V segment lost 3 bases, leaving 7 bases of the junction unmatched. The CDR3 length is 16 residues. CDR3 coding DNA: TGTGCCAGCAGTTTTGCCCAGGGGGCCGACAATCAGCCCCAGCATTTT. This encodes CASSFAQGADNQPQHF.

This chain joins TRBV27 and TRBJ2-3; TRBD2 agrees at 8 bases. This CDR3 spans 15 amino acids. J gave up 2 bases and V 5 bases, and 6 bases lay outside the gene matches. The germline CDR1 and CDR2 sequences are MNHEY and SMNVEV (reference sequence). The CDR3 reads CASSAGTRTTDTQYF. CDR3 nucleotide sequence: TGTGCCAGCAGTGCCGGGACTAGAACCACAGATACGCAGTATTTT.

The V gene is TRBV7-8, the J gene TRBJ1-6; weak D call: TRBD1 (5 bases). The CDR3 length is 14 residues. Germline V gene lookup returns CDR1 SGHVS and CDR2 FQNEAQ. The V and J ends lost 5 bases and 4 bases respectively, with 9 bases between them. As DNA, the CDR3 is TGTGCCAGCAGCACGCAGGGTTATAATTCACCCCTCCACTTT. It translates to CASSTQGYNSPLHF.

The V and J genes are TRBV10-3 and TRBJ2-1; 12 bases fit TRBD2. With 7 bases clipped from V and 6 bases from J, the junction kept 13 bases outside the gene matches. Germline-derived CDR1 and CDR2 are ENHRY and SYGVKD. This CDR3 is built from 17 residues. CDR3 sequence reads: CAITDPTSGSVGNEQFF. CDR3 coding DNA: TGTGCCATCACCGACCCGACTAGCGGGAGCGTGGGCAATGAGCAGTTCTTC.

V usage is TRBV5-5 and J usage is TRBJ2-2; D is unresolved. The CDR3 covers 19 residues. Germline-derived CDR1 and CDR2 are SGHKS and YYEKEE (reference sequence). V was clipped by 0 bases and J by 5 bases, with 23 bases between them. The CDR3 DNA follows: TGTGCCAGCAGCTTGGCGGTCTCCCGGCGGATTTTTGGTACCGGGGAGCTGTTTTTT. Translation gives CASSLAVSRRIFGTGELFF.